These 23 T cell receptor beta chains were sequenced from one sample in a study of blood T cell repertoires in COVID-19. The assay was immunoSEQ multiplex PCR, and TCRdb's table has in-frame clones only and misses some. The sample shows more than 350,000 clones, around nine tenths of them seen only once. The sample consisted of PBMCs or T cells enriched from blood (not recorded which). The source of these receptors is a woman younger than 35 who had been exposed to COVID-19.

This clone was observed a few times. The genes are TRBV5-5 and TRBJ1-1; D unclear. This CDR3 contains 15 residues. Germline loops: CDR1 SGHKS, CDR2 YYEKEE (reference sequence). V dropped 4 bases and J dropped 6 bases, with 19 bases sitting between them. In DNA form, the CDR3 reads TGTGCCAGCAGCCAAATTGCGCAGGAGGTCCCTGAAGCTTTCTTT. Protein sequence: CASSQIAQEVPEAFF.

The chain carries TRBV7-8 and TRBJ2-2, with 7 bases aligning to TRBD2. The V and J ends lost 1 base and 6 bases, in that order; junction bases with no gene match: 8. The germline CDR1 and CDR2 sequences are SGHVS and FQNEAQ. The CDR3 contains 16 residues. CDR3 amino acids: CASSLGAGEMAGELFF. In DNA form, the CDR3 reads TGTGCCAGCAGCTTAGGGGCGGGAGAAATGGCCGGGGAGCTGTTTTTT.

This clone was detected only once. The chain uses TRBV28 and TRBJ1-4; 9 positions agree with TRBD1. Germline V gene sequence: CDR1 MDHEN, CDR2 SYDVKM. The CDR3 is 13 residues long. Trimming removed 10 bases from V and 5 bases from J; junction bases left unmatched: 5. The CDR3 sequence: CATSTGGNEKLFF. The CDR3 DNA sequence: TGTGCCACCTCGACAGGGGGGAATGAAAAACTGTTTTTT.

This chain links TRBV11-2 with TRBJ1-3, with D perhaps TRBD1 (6 bases). Between the trimmed V and J ends, which lost 4 bases and 4 bases, there was a span of 14 bases. The CDR3 has 15 amino acids. Per the germline V gene, CDR1 is SGHAT and CDR2 is FQNNGV. In DNA form, the CDR3 reads TGTGCCAGCAGCTCTAACAGGGTACTGGGAAACACCATATATTTT. Translation gives CASSSNRVLGNTIYF.

The rearrangement links TRBV28 to TRBJ1-2; TRBD1 matches 7 bases. V shed 1 base and J 1 base; nucleotides not matched to a gene: 9. The CDR3 is 17 residues long. Germline lookup yields CDR1 MDHEN and CDR2 SYDVKM. This chain's CDR3 is CASSLSRTGTRNYGYTF. CDR3 DNA sequence: TGTGCCAGCAGTTTATCCCGGACAGGAACCCGTAACTATGGCTACACCTTC.

J is TRBJ2-7 and V is TRBV7-9; 7 nucleotides align to TRBD2. Germline V gene sequence: CDR1 SEHNR, CDR2 FQNEAQ (reference sequence). This CDR3 spans 16 amino acids. Trimming took 4 bases from V and 6 from J; bases not matched to a gene: 15. The CDR3 sequence: CASSWTSFMRSGEQYF. In DNA, the CDR3 is TGTGCCAGCAGCTGGACTAGTTTTATGCGGTCCGGCGAGCAGTACTTC.

V gene TRBV28 combines with J gene TRBJ2-5, with D maybe TRBD1 (5 bases). V was trimmed by 1 base and J by 5 bases, leaving 11 bases between them. Germline V gene lookup returns CDR1 MDHEN and CDR2 SYDVKM. This CDR3 is 14 amino acids long. CDR3 sequence reads: CASSLFQGGETQYF. The CDR3 coding sequence is TGTGCCAGCAGTTTATTTCAGGGTGGGGAGACCCAGTACTTC.

The chain combines TRBV28 with TRBJ2-5; 8 positions match TRBD1. The germline V gene has CDR1 MDHEN and CDR2 SYDVKM. Trimming took 8 bases from V and 4 from J; bases not matched to a gene: 12. The CDR3 loop spans 15 amino acids. The CDR3 region is CASDGQGLNSETQYF. Written as DNA, the CDR3 is TGTGCCAGCGATGGACAGGGCCTAAACTCAGAGACCCAGTACTTC.

This clone occurred a few times. Other DNA sequences in this specimen translate into the identical CDR3. The chain links TRBV5-1 to TRBJ1-5; D gene ambiguous. This CDR3 has 14 residues. Trimming pared 0 bases from V and 3 bases from J, leaving 7 bases between. From germline, CDR1 is SGHRS and CDR2 YFSETQ. CDR3 nucleotides: TGCGCCAGCAGCTTGGGCGGTTACAATCAGCCCCAGCATTTT. It is translated as CASSLGGYNQPQHF.

This clone was counted a single time. In DNA, the CDR3 is TGTGCCAGCAGCCTCGTAGCCTACGAGCAGTACTTC. This codes for CASSLVAYEQYF. The J gene is TRBJ2-7, the V gene TRBV14, with D unresolved. The CDR3 consists of 12 residues. V lost 4 bases and J lost 2, with 6 bases in between. In germline, CDR1 is SGHDN, CDR2 FVKESK.

The chain is built from TRBV18 and TRBJ1-1; D is uncertain. The V end lost 3 bases, the J end lost 5 bases, and 19 bases lay between the germline ends. Germline V lookup: CDR1 KGHSH, CDR2 LQKENI. CDR3 size: 16 residues. CDR3: CASSPRLAGGGTEAFF. As DNA, the CDR3 is TGTGCCAGCTCACCCCGATTGGCGGGTGGTGGTACTGAAGCTTTCTTT.

In DNA, the CDR3 is TGTGCCAGCAGCTTAGGAGGGGGCCGTTACAATGAGCAGTTCTTC. Translation gives CASSLGGGRYNEQFF. This chain connects TRBV7-2 to TRBJ2-1; 7 bases align to TRBD1. V was clipped by 1 base and J by 4 bases; unmatched bases: 4. The CDR3 sequence is 15 residues long. Germline V gene data show CDR1 as SGHTA and CDR2 as FQGNSA. Combining the CDR3 with reference TRBV7-2 and TRBJ2-1 gives the whole variable domain GAGVSQSPSNKVTEKGKDVELRCDPISGHTALYWYRQSLGQGLEFLIYFQGNSAPDKSGLPSDRFSAERTGGSVSTLTIQRTQQEDSAVYLCASSLGGGRYNEQFFGPGTRLTVL.

The J gene is TRBJ1-1, the V gene TRBV3-1 (or the pseudogene TRBV3-2); 8 bases are shared with TRBD1. V lost 3 bases to trimming and J lost 11 bases; unmatched junction nucleotides: 5. The CDR3 is 12 amino acids. CDR1 and CDR2 from the germline V gene are LGHDT and YNNKEL (reference sequence). CDR3 bases: TGTGCCAGCAGCCAGGACAGGGTGAGGGCTTTCTTT. Translated: CASSQDRVRAFF.

The chain joins TRBV3-1 (or the pseudogene TRBV3-2) to TRBJ1-4; no clear D. V lost 4 bases and J lost 1, with 13 bases in between. Germline lookup yields CDR1 LGHDT and CDR2 YNNKEL (reference sequence). This CDR3 is built from 16 residues. As DNA, the CDR3 is TGTGCCAGCAGCCCGTCCATTGGAGGAACTAATGAAAAACTGTTTTTT. This encodes CASSPSIGGTNEKLFF.

This chain uses TRBV10-1 with TRBJ1-1; 8 bases are shared with TRBD1. With 9 bases clipped from V and 2 bases from J, the junction kept 5 bases outside the gene matches. This CDR3 spans 13 amino acids. The V gene's germline CDR1 is WNHNN and CDR2 SYGVQD (reference sequence). CDR3 coding DNA: TGCGCCAGTATCGGACAGGGAAACACTGAAGCTTTCTTT. It codes for CASIGQGNTEAFF.

This clone was observed a single time. The chain has TRBV7-2 and TRBJ2-1; 10 bases align to TRBD2. The CDR3 length is 18 residues. J was trimmed by 8 bases and V by 1 base; bases with no gene match: 14. Per the germline V gene, CDR1 is SGHTA and CDR2 is FQGNSA. The CDR3 nucleotides read TGTGCCAGCAGCTTAGATGGTGTAGCGGGAGGCCGGGCCGATGAGCAGTTCTTC. It codes for CASSLDGVAGGRADEQFF.

This clone was counted once. The V call is TRBV27, the J call TRBJ1-5; 7 bases are shared with TRBD1. Germline V CDR1 and CDR2: MNHEY, SMNVEV (reference sequence). Germline trimming cut 8 bases from V and 2 bases from J; bases unmatched to any gene: 3. The CDR3 totals 13 residues. CDR3 DNA: TGTGCCAGCTCTGACAGGGGCAATCAGCCCCAGCATTTT. Encoded protein: CASSDRGNQPQHF.

This clone was detected only a few times. The J gene is TRBJ1-2, the V gene TRBV4-1; 8 bases align to TRBD1. V lost 4 bases to trimming and J lost 4 bases; unmatched junction nucleotides: 11. The CDR3 loop spans 16 amino acids. Germline loops: CDR1 MGHRA, CDR2 YSYEKL. CDR3 in amino acids: CASSLEGGQGGYGYTF. CDR3 sequence (DNA): TGCGCCAGCAGCCTCGAAGGCGGACAGGGCGGCTATGGCTACACCTTC.

V gene TRBV28 combines with J gene TRBJ1-6; 9 positions agree with TRBD1. Trimming took 5 bases from V and 10 from J; bases not matched to a gene: 9. There are 15 residues in the CDR3. CDR1 and CDR2 (germline): MDHEN, SYDVKM. The CDR3 DNA reads TGTGCCAGCAGTGGGACAGGGTTTTCCCAGTCACCCCTCCACTTT. It yields the protein CASSGTGFSQSPLHF.

CDR3 in amino acids: CACQRGEDYEQYF. In DNA form, the CDR3 reads TGTGCCTGCCAGCGGGGGGAGGACTACGAGCAGTACTTC. The chain couples TRBV30 to TRBJ2-7; 9 bases align to TRBD2. The CDR3 is 13 amino acids. J lost 3 bases, V lost 6 bases, and 6 bases had no gene match. Germline V CDR1 and CDR2: GTSNPN, SVGIG (reference sequence). The full variable domain, with the rest looked up from reference TRBV30 and TRBJ2-7, is SQTIHQWPATLVQPVGSPLSLECTVEGTSNPNLYWYRQAAGRGLQLLFYSVGIGQISSEVPQNLSASRPQDRQFILSSKKLLLSDSGFYLCACQRGEDYEQYFGPGTRLTVT.

This chain connects TRBV28 to TRBJ1-5, with 7 bases lining up with TRBD1. Germline V gene lookup returns CDR1 MDHEN and CDR2 SYDVKM. The CDR3 covers 16 residues. After removal of 10 bases from V and 4 bases from J, the junction contained 16 bases not matched to a gene. The CDR3 spells CATHPFRDSPNQPQHF. The CDR3 nucleotides read TGTGCCACACACCCCTTCCGGGACAGCCCTAATCAGCCCCAGCATTTT.

The chain recombines TRBV6-2 or TRBV6-3 with TRBJ2-1, with TRBD1 matching 8 bases. CDR1 and CDR2 (germline): MNHEY, SVGEGT. The CDR3 has 14 residues. With 5 bases clipped from V and 5 bases from J, the junction kept 5 bases outside the gene matches. CDR3 nucleotide sequence: TGTGCCAGCAGTCCAGGGGGCAATAACAATGAGCAGTTCTTC. Translated, it gives CASSPGGNNNEQFF.

The chain is built from TRBV5-4 and TRBJ2-5; D is undetermined. Germline CDR1 and CDR2: SGHNT and YYREEE (reference sequence). This CDR3 region has 13 residues. V lost 1 base to trimming and J lost 2 bases, with 6 bases between them. The CDR3 sequence: CASSLILQETQYF. CDR3 nucleotides: TGTGCCAGCAGCTTGATCTTGCAAGAGACCCAGTACTTC.